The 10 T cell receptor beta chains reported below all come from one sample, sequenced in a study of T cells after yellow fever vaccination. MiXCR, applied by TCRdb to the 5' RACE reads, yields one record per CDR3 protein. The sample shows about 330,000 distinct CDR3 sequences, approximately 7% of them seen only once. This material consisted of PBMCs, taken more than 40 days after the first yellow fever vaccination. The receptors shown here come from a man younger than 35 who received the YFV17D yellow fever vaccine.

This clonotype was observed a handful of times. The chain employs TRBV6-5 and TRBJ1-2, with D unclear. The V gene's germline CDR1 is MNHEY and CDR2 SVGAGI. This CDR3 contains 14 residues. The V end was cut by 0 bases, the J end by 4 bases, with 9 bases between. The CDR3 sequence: CASSYSRTTYGYTF. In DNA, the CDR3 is TGTGCCAGCAGTTACTCGAGGACTACCTATGGCTACACCTTC.

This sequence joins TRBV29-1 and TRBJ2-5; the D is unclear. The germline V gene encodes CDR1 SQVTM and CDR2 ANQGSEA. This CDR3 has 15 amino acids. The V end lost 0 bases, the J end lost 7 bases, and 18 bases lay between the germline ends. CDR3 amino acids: CSVEEDPAVRLTQYF. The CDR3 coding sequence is TGCAGCGTTGAAGAAGACCCGGCCGTTCGGCTGACCCAGTACTTC.

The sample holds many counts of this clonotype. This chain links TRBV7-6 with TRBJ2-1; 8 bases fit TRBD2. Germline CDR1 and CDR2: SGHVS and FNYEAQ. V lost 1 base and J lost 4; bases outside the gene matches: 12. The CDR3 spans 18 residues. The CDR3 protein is CASSLDRGGGPGYNEQFF. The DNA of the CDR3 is TGTGCCAGCAGCTTAGACCGGGGGGGGGGCCCCGGGTACAATGAGCAGTTCTTC. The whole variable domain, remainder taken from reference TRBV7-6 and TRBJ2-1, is GAGVSQSPRYKVTKRGQDVALRCDPISGHVSLYWYRQALGQGPEFLTYFNYEAQQDKSGLPNDRFSAERPEGSISTLTIQRTEQRDSAMYRCASSLDRGGGPGYNEQFFGPGTRLTVL.

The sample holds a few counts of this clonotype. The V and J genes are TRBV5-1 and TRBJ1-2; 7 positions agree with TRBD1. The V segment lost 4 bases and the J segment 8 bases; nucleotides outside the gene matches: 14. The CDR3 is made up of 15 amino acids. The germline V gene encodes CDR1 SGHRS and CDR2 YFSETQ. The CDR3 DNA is TGCGCCAGCAGCAGGGACAGCTCCCTTTATGGGGGCTACACCTTC. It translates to CASSRDSSLYGGYTF.

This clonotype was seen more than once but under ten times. The CDR3 sequence is CASSGGGLYEQYV. DNA for the CDR3: TGTGCCAGCTCAGGGGGTGGCCTCTACGAGCAGTACGTC. V usage is TRBV18 and J usage is TRBJ2-7; D tentatively reads TRBD1 or TRBD2 (5 bases each). Germline V gene sequence: CDR1 KGHSH, CDR2 LQKENI. Trimming removed 5 bases from V and 3 bases from J, with 11 bases in between. The CDR3 contains 13 residues.

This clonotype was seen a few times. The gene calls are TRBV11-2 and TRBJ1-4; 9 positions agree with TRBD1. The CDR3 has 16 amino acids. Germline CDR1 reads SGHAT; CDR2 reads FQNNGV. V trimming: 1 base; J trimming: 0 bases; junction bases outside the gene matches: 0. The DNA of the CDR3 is TGTGCCAGCAGCTTAGGGACAGGGGCAACTAATGAAAAACTGTTTTTT. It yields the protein CASSLGTGATNEKLFF.

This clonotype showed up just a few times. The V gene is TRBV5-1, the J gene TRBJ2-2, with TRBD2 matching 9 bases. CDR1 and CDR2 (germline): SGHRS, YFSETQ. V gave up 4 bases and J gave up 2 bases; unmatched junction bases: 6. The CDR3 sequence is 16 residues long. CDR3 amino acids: CASSGSGGSNTGELFF. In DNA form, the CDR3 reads TGCGCCAGCAGCGGGAGCGGGGGGTCTAACACCGGGGAGCTGTTTTTT.

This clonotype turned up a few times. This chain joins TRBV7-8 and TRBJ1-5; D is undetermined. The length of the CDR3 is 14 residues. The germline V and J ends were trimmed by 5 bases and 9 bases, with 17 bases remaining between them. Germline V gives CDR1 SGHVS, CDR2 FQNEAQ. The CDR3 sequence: CASSVSTAMRPQHF. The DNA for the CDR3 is TGTGCCAGCAGCGTCTCGACGGCGATGAGGCCCCAGCATTTT.

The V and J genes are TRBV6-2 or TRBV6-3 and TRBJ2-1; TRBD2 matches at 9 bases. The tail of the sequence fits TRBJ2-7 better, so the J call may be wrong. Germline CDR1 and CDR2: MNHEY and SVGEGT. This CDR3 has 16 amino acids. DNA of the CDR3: TGTGCCAGCAGGAGACGCGGGGGGGTCCCTTACAATGAGCAGTACTTC. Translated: CASRRRGGVPYNEQYF.

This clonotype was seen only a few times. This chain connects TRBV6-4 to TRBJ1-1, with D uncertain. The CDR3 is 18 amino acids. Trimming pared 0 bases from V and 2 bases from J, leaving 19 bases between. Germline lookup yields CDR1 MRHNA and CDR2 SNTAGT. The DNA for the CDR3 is TGTGCCAGCAGTGACTCTAGTCGGGCTCCGCATAAAAACACTGAAGCTTTCTTT. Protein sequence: CASSDSSRAPHKNTEAFF.